This T cell receptor (beta chain) was recorded in a study of blood T cell repertoires in COVID-19. As for the study in general: From T cells, B-cell-depleted T cells, or PBMCs came the material, which was cDNA or gDNA.

In the source study's methods: Reference gene primer amplification in the assay estimated nucleated cell counts. Assay used: immunoSEQ multiplex PCR; TCRdb lists only in-frame clones, some missing. The DNA was the basis for D and trimming; V, J and clone size are from that table. Of over 300,000 clones in the sample, roughly 89% are singletons; the top ten hold 6.5% to 8%. This CDR3 region has 16 residues. J was trimmed by 1 base and V by 3 bases; bases with no gene match: 6. Germline V gene lookup returns CDR1 KGHDR and CDR2 SFDVKD. The source material was peripheral blood. The chain links TRBV24-1 to TRBJ2-7, with 9 bases lining up with TRBD1. This clonotype originated in a man between 18 and 35 years old with active or convalescent COVID-19. In DNA, the CDR3 is TGTGCCACCAGTGATCCAACCGGGACAGGGTCCTACGAGCAGTACTTC. Translating gives CATSDPTGTGSYEQYF.